This TCR beta chain was profiled in a study of identical twins. The J segment lost 5 bases and the V segment lost 5 bases, leaving 8 bases of the junction unmatched. The CDR3 covers 16 residues. TCRdb reprocessed the 5' RACE reads with MiXCR, giving one entry per CDR3 protein. The table lists hundreds of thousands of distinct CDR3 sequences, approximately 6.1% of them singletons, with around 2% in the top ten. This sequence originates from a man aged 18 to 35 in good health. Sample: naive T cells sorted from blood. The chain couples TRBV12-3 or TRBV12-4 to TRBJ2-2; 10 bases align to TRBD1. The CDR3, as DNA: TGTGCCAGCAGTAGACCGGGACAGGGGAATACCGGGGAGCTGTTTTTT. Translated, it gives CASSRPGQGNTGELFF.